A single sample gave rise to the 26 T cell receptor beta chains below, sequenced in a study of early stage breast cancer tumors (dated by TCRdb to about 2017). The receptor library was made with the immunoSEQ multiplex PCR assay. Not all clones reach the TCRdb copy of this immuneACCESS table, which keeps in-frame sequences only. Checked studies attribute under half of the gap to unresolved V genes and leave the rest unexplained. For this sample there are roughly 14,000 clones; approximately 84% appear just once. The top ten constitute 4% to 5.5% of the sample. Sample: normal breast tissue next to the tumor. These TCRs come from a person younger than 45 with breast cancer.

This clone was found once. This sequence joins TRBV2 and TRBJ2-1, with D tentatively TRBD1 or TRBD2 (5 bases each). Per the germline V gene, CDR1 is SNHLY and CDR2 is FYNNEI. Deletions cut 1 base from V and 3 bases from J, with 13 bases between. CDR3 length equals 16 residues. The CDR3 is CASSEGGERLYNEQFF. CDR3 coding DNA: TGTGCCAGCAGTGAAGGAGGGGAGCGGCTCTACAATGAGCAGTTCTTC.

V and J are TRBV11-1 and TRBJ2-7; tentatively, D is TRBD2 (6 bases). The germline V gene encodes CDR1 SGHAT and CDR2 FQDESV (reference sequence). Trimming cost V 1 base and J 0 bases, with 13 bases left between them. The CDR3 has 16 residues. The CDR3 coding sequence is TGTGCCAGCAGCTTAGGGCTAGCGCGTAGCTCCTACGAGCAGTACTTC. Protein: CASSLGLARSSYEQYF.

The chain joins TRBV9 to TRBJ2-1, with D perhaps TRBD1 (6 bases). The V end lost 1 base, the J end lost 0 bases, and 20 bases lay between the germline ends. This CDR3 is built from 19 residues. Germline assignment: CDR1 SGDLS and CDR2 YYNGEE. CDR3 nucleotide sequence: TGTGCCAGCAGCGTATCAGGGGCGTCCACAGGGCGCTCCTACAATGAGCAGTTCTTC. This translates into CASSVSGASTGRSYNEQFF.

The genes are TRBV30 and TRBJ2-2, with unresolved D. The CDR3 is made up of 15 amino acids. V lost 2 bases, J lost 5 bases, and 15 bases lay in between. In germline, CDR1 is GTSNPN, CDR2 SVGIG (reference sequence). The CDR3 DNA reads TGTGCCTGGAGTCATACATTCGGCGGAACCGGGGAGCTGTTTTTT. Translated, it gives CAWSHTFGGTGELFF. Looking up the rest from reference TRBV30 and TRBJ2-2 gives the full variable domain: SQTIHQWPATLVQPVGSPLSLECTVEGTSNPNLYWYRQAAGRGLQLLFYSVGIGQISSEVPQNLSASRPQDRQFILSSKKLLLSDSGFYLCAWSHTFGGTGELFFGEGSRLTVL.

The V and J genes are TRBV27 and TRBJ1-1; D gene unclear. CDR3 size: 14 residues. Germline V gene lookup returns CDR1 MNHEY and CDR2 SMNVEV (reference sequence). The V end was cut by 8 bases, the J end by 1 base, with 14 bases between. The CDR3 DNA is TGTGCCAGCCGAAAGGAGGGAGGGAACACTGAAGCTTTCTTT. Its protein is CASRKEGGNTEAFF.

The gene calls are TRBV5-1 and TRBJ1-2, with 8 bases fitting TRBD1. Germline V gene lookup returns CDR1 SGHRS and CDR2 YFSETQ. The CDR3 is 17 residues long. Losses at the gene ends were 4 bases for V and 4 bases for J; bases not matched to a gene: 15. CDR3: CASSPTGGQATSYGYTF. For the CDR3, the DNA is TGCGCCAGCAGCCCGACTGGGGGACAGGCGACCTCCTATGGCTACACCTTC.

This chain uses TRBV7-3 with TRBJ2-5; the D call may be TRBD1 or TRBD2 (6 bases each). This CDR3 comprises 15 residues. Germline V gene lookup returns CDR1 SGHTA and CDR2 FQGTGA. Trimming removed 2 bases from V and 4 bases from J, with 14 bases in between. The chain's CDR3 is CASSLQGGGGETQYF. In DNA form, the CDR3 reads TGTGCCAGCAGCTTACAAGGCGGAGGGGGAGAGACCCAGTACTTC.

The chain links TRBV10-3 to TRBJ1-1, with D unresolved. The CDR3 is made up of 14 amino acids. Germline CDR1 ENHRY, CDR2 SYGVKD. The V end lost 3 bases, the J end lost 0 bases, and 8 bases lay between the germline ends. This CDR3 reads CAISDRVMNTEAFF. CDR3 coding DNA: TGTGCCATCAGTGACCGTGTAATGAACACTGAAGCTTTCTTT.

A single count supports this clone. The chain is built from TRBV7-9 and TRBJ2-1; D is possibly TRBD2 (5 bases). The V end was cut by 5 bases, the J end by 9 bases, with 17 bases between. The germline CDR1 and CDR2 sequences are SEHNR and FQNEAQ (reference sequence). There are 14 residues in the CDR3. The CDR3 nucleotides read TGTGCCAGCAGCCCCCCTTGGGAGTTCTCTGAGCAGTTCTTC. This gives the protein CASSPPWEFSEQFF.

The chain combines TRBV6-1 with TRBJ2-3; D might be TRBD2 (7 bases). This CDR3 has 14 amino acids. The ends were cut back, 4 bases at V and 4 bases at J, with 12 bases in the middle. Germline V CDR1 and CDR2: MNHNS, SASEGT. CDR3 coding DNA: TGTGCCAGCAGTGGGGGAGGGGGGTCAGATACGCAGTATTTT. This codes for CASSGGGGSDTQYF.

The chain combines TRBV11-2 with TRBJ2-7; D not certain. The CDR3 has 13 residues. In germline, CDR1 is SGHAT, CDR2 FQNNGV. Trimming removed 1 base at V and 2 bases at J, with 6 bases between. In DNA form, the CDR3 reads TGTGCCAGCAGCTTAGGACTTGCCTACGAGCAGTACTTC. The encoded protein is CASSLGLAYEQYF.

In DNA form, the CDR3 reads TGCGCCAGCAGTCTAAGGACAGGGGATCAAGAGACCCAGTACTTC. It yields the protein CASSLRTGDQETQYF. The chain is built from TRBV5-1 and TRBJ2-5; 9 nucleotides align to TRBD1. The germline CDR1 and CDR2 sequences are SGHRS and YFSETQ. The CDR3 is 15 residues long. The V gene end was trimmed by 5 bases and the J gene end by 2 bases; junction bases not matched to a gene: 7.

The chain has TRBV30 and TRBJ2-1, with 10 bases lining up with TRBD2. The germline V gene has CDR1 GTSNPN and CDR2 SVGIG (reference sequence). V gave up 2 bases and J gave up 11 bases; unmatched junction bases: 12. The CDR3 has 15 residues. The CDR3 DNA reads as TGTGCCTGGAGTATCCGACTAGCGGGCGTCGCCCAGCAGTTCTTC. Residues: CAWSIRLAGVAQQFF.

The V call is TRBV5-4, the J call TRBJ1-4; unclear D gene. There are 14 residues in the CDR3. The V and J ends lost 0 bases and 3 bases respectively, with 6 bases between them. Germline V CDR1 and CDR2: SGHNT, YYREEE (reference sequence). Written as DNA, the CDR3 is TGTGCCAGCAGCTTGGCGGGGTCTAATGAAAAACTGTTTTTT. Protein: CASSLAGSNEKLFF. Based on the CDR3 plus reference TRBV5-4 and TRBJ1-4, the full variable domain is ETGVTQSPTHLIKTRGQQVTLRCSSQSGHNTVSWYQQALGQGPQFIFQYYREEENGRGNFPPRFSGLQFPNYSSELNVNALELDDSALYLCASSLAGSNEKLFFGSGTQLSVL.

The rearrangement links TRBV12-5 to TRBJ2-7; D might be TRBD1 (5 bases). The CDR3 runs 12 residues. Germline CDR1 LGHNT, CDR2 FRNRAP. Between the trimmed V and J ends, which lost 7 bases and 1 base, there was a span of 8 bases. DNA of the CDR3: TGTGCTAGTGCCCGACAGTCCTACGAGCAGTACTTC. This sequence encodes CASARQSYEQYF.

The CDR3 region is CSVEGPSTDTQYF. Here the CDR3 DNA reads TGCAGCGTTGAAGGCCCGAGCACAGATACGCAGTATTTT. V is TRBV29-1 and J is TRBJ2-3, with D hard to call. Germline loops: CDR1 SQVTM, CDR2 ANQGSEA. The V end was cut by 1 base, the J end by 0 bases, with 5 bases between. The CDR3 is 13 amino acids.

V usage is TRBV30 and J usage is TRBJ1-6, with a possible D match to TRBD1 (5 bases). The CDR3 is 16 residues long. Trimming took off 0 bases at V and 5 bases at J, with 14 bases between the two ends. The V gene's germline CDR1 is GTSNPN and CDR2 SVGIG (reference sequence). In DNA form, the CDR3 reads TGTGCCTGGAGTGTACGAGCGGGGGGTGATAATTCACCCCTCCACTTT. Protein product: CAWSVRAGGDNSPLHF. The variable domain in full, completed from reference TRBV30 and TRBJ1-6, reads SQTIHQWPATLVQPVGSPLSLECTVEGTSNPNLYWYRQAAGRGLQLLFYSVGIGQISSEVPQNLSASRPQDRQFILSSKKLLLSDSGFYLCAWSVRAGGDNSPLHFGNGTRLTVT.

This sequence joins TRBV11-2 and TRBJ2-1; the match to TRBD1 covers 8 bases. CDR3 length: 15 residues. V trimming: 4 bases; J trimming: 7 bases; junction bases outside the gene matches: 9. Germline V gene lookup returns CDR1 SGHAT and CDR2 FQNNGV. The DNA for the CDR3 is TGTGCCAGCAGCTATGGACAGGGAGGACGGAATGAGCAGTTCTTC. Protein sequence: CASSYGQGGRNEQFF.

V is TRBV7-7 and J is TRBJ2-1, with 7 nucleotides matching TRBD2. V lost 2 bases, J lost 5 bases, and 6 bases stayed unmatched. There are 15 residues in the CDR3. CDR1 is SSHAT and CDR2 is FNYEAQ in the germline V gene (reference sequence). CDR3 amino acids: CASSLFAGVNNEQFF. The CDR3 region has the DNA TGTGCCAGCAGCTTATTCGCGGGAGTAAACAATGAGCAGTTCTTC.

The CDR3 here is CASSTRTDGVLSFNQPQHF. CDR3 nucleotide sequence: TGTGCCAGCAGCACCCGAACGGACGGAGTACTTTCCTTCAATCAGCCCCAGCATTTT. The J gene is TRBJ1-5, the V gene TRBV7-2, with D unresolved. V lost 5 bases and J 3 bases, leaving 26 bases between the germline ends. This CDR3 has 19 amino acids. Germline V gives CDR1 SGHTA, CDR2 FQGNSA.

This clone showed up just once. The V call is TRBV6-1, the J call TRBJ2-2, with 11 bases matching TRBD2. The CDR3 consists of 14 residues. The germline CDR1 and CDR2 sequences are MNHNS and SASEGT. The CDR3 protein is CATKRLAGPGELFF. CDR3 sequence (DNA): TGTGCGACTAAGAGACTAGCGGGGCCCGGGGAGCTGTTTTTT.

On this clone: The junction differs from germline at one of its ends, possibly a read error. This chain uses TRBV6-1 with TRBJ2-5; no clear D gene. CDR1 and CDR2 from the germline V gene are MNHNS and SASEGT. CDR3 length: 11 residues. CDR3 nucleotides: TGTGCCGGCAGTGTCGGGGAGACCCAGTACTTC. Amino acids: CAGSVGETQYF.

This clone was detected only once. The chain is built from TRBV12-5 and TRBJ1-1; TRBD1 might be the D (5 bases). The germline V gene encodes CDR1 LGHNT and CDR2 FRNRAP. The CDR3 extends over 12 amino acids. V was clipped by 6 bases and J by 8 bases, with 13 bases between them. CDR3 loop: CASGPRVAEAFF. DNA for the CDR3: TGTGCTAGTGGCCCCAGGGTAGCCGAAGCTTTCTTT.

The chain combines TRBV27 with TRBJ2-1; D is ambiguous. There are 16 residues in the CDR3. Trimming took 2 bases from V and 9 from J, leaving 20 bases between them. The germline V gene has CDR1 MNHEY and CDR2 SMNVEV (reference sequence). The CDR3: CASSLIGSGLTGEQFF. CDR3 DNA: TGTGCCAGCAGTTTAATCGGTTCCGGGCTAACGGGTGAGCAGTTCTTC.

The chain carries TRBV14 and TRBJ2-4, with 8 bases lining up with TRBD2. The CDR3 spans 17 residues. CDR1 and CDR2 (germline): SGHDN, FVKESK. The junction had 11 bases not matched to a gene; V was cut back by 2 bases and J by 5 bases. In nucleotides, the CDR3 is TGTGCCAGCAGCCAATTCGCCGGGAGGGAGGAAGAAAACATTCAGTACTTC. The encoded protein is CASSQFAGREEENIQYF.

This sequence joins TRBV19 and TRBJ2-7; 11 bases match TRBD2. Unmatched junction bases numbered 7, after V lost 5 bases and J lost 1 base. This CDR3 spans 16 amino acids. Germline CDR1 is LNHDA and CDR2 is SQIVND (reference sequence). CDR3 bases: TGTGCCAGTAGTCGCGGGACTAGCGGCTATTCCTACGAGCAGTACTTC. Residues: CASSRGTSGYSYEQYF.